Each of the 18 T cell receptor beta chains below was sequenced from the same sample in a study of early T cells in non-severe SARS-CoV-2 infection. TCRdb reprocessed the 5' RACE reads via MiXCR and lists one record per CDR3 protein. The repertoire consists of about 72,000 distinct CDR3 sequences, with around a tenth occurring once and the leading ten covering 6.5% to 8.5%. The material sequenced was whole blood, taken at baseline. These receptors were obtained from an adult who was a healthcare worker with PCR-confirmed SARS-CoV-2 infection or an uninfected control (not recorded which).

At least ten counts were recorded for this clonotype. CDR3 residues: CSARVPRGGNTEAFF. In DNA form, the CDR3 reads TGCAGTGCTAGAGTTCCGAGGGGAGGAAACACTGAAGCTTTCTTT. The chain employs TRBV20-1 and TRBJ1-1; the D gene is possibly TRBD1 (5 bases). CDR3 length: 15 amino acids. Deletions cut 1 base from V and 2 bases from J, with 14 bases between. Germline lookup yields CDR1 DFQATT and CDR2 SNEGSKA (reference sequence).

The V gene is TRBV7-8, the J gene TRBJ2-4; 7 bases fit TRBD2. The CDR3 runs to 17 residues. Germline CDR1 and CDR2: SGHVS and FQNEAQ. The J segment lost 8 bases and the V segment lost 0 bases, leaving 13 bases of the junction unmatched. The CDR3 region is CASSLALSGAPGDIQYF. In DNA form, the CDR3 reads TGTGCCAGCAGCTTAGCGCTGAGCGGGGCTCCCGGGGACATTCAGTACTTC.

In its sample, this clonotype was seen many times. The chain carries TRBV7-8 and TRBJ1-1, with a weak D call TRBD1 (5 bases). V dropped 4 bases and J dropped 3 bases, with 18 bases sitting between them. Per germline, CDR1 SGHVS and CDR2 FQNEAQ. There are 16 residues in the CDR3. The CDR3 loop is CASSSPFGGRDTEAFF. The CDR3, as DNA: TGTGCCAGCAGCTCACCGTTCGGGGGTAGAGACACTGAAGCTTTCTTT.

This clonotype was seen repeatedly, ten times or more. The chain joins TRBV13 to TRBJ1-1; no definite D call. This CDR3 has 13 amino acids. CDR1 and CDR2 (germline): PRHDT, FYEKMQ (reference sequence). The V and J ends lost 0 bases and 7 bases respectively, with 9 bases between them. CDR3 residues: CASSLGWRVEAFF. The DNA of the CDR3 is TGTGCCAGCAGCTTAGGGTGGAGGGTTGAAGCTTTCTTT.

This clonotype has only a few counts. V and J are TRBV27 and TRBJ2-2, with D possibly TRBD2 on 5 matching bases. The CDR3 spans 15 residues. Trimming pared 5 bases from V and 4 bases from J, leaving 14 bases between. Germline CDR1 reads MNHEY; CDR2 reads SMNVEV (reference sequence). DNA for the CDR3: TGTGCCAGCAGTACCCGGGGAACCAGCACCGGGGAGCTGTTTTTT. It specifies CASSTRGTSTGELFF.

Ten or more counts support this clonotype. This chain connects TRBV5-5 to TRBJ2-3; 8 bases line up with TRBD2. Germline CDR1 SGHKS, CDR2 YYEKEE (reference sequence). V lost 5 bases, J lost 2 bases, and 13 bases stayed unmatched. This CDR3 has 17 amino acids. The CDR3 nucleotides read TGTGCCAGCAGACAAGCCGGTCTAGCGGGCTACACAGATACGCAGTATTTT. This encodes CASRQAGLAGYTDTQYF.

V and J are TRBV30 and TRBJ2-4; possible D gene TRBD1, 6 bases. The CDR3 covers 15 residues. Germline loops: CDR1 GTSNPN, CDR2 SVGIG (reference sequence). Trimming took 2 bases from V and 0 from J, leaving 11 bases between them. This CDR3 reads CAWSLDSLAKNIQYF. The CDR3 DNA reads TGTGCCTGGAGTCTGGACAGCCTAGCCAAAAACATTCAGTACTTC.

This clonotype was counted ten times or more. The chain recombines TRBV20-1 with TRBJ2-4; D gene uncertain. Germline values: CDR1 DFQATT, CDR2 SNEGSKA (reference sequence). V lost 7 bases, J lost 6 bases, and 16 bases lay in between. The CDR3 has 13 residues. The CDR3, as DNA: TGCAGTGGGTGGTGGGAAGCTGCAAACATTCAGTACTTC. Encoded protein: CSGWWEAANIQYF.

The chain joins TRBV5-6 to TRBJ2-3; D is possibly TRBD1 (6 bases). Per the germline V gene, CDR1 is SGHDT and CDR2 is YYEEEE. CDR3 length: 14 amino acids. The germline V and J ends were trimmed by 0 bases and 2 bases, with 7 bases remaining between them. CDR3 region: CASSLGGHTDTQYF. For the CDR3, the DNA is TGTGCCAGCAGCTTGGGGGGACACACAGATACGCAGTATTTT.

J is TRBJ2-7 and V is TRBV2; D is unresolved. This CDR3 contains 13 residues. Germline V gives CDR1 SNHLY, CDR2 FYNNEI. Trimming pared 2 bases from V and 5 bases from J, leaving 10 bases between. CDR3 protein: CASSEQFLDEQYF. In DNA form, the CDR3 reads TGTGCCAGCAGTGAACAGTTCCTCGACGAGCAGTACTTC.

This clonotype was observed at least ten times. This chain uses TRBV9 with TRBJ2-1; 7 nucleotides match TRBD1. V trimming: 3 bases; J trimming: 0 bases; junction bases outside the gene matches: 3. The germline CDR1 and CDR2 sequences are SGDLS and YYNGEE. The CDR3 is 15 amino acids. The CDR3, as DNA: TGTGCCAGCAGCGAGACAGGGAGCTCCTACAATGAGCAGTTCTTC. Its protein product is CASSETGSSYNEQFF. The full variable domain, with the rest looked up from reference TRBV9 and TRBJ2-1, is DSGVTQTPKHLITATGQRVTLRCSPRSGDLSVYWYQQSLDQGLQFLIQYYNGEERAKGNILERFSAQQFPDLHSELNLSSLELGDSALYFCASSETGSSYNEQFFGPGTRLTVL.

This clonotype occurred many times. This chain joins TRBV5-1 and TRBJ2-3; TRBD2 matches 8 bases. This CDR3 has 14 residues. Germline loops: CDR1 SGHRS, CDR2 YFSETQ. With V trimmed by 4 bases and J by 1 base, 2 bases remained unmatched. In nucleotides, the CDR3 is TGCGCCAGCAGCCCGACTAGCGGCACAGATACGCAGTATTTT. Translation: CASSPTSGTDTQYF.

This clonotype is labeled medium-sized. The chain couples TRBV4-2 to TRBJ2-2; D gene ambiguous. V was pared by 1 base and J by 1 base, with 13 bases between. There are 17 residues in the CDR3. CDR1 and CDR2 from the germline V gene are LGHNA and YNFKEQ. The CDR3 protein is CASSQVAVGLNTGELFF. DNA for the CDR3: TGTGCCAGCAGCCAAGTCGCGGTCGGGCTGAACACCGGGGAGCTGTTTTTT.

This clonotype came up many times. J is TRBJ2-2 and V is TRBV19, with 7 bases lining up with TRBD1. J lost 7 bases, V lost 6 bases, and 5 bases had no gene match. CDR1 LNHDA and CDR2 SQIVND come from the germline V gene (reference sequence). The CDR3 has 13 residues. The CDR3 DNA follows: TGTGCCAGTAGGAGACAGGGTTACGGGGAGCTGTTTTTT. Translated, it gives CASRRQGYGELFF.

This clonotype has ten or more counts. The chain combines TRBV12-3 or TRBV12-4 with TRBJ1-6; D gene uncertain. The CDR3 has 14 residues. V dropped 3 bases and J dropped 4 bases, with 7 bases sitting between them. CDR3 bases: TGTGCCAGCAGTTTCGAGATATATAATTCACCCCTCCACTTT. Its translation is CASSFEIYNSPLHF.

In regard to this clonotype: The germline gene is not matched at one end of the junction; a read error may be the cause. CDR3 sequence (DNA): TGTGCCGGCAGCTTAAGGGACCTATACAATGAGCAGTTCTTC. This encodes CAGSLRDLYNEQFF. The chain is built from TRBV7-6 and TRBJ2-1, with D perhaps matching TRBD1 or TRBD2 (5 bases each). From germline, CDR1 is SGHVS and CDR2 FNYEAQ. The CDR3 consists of 14 residues.

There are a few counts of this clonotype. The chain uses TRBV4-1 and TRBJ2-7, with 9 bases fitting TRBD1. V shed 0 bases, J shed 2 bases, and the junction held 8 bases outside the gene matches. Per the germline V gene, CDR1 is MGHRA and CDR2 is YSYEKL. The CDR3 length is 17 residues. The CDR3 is CASSQDVVGTGTYEQYF. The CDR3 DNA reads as TGCGCCAGCAGCCAAGATGTCGTAGGGACAGGGACCTACGAGCAGTACTTC.

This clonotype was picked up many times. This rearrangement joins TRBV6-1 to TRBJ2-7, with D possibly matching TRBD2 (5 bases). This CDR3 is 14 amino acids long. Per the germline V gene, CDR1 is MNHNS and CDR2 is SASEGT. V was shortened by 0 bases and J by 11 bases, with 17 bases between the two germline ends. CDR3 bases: TGTGCCAGCAGTGAAGCGCGAGGAGGCACGGTGGAGTACTTC. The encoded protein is CASSEARGGTVEYF.